This T cell receptor beta chain was captured by sequencing in a study of technical replicates of blood from a handful of donors. Using immunoSEQ multiplex PCR, the repertoire was profiled, and TCRdb retains in-frame clones only, with some absent. The table includes about 80,000 clones, 95% to 98% detected once. Germline V gene lookup returns CDR1 SGHRS and CDR2 YFSETQ. CDR3 size: 14 residues. Trimming stripped 4 bases from V and 2 bases from J, with 12 bases between. This TCR was recovered from a human donor in good health. The chain employs TRBV5-1 and TRBJ2-5; weak D call: TRBD1 (6 bases). The sequencing sample was made of T cells isolated from PBMCs. CDR3 sequence reads: CASSVRTVQETQYF. The CDR3 coding sequence is TGCGCCAGCAGCGTTAGGACAGTTCAAGAGACCCAGTACTTC.